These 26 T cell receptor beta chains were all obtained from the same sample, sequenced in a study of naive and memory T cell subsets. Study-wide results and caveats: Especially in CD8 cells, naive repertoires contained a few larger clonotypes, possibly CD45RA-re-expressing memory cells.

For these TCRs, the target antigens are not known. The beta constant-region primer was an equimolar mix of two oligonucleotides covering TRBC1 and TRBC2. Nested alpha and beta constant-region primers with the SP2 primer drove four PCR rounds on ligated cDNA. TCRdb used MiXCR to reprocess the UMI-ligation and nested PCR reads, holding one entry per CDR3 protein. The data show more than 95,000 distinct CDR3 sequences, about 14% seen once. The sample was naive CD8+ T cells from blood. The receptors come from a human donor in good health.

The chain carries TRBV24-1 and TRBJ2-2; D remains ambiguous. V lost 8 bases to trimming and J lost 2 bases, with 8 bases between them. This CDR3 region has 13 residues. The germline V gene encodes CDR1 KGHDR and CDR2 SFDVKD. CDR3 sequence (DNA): TGTGCCACCATGGCACCTAACACCGGGGAGCTGTTTTTT. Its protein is CATMAPNTGELFF.

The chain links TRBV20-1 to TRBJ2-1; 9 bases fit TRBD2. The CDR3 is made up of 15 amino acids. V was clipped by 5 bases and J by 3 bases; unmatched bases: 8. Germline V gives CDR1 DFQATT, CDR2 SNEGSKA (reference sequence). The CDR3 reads CSAHASGGNYNEQFF. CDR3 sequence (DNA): TGCAGTGCTCACGCCAGCGGGGGGAACTACAATGAGCAGTTCTTC.

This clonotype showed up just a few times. The CDR3 is CASSEQGYNSPLHF. The DNA of the CDR3 is TGTGCCAGCAGTGAACAGGGCTATAATTCACCCCTCCACTTT. V is TRBV25-1 and J is TRBJ1-6; tentatively, D is TRBD1 (5 bases). This CDR3 is 14 amino acids long. Between the trimmed V and J ends, which lost 2 bases and 3 bases, there was a span of 5 bases. Germline V CDR1 and CDR2: MGHDK, SYGVNS.

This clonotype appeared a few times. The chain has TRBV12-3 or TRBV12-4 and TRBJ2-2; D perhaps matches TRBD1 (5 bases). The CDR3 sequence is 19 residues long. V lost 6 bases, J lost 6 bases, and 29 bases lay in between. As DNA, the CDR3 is TGTGCCAGCAGCCATCCCAGGGAATTGGGAATAGTAGGGGCCGGGGAGCTGTTTTTT. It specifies CASSHPRELGIVGAGELFF.

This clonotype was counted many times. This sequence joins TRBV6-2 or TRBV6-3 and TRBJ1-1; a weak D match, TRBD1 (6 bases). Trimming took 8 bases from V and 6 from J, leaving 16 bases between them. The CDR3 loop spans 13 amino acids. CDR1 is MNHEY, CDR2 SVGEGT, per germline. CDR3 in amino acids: CASEGVGVPEAFF. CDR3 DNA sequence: TGTGCCAGCGAGGGGGTCGGTGTGCCTGAAGCTTTCTTT.

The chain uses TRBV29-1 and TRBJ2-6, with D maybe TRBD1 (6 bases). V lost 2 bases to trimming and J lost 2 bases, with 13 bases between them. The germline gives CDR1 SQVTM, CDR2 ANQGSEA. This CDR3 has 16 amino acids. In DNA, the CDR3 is TGCAGCGTTGAACCACTGAGGGGGACTGGGGCCAACGTCCTGACTTTC. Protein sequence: CSVEPLRGTGANVLTF.

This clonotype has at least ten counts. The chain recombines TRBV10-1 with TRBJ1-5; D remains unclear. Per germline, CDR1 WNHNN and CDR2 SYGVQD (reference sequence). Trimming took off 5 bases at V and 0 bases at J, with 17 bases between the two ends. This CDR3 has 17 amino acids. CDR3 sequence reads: CASSPPTDLYSNQPQHF. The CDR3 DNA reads TGCGCCAGCAGTCCTCCCACGGACCTATATAGCAATCAGCCCCAGCATTTT.

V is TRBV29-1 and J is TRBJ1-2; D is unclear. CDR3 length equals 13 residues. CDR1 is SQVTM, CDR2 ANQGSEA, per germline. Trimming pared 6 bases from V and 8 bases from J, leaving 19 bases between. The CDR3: CSVVFSASGGYTF. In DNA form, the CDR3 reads TGCAGCGTCGTCTTTTCTGCATCGGGGGGCTACACCTTC.

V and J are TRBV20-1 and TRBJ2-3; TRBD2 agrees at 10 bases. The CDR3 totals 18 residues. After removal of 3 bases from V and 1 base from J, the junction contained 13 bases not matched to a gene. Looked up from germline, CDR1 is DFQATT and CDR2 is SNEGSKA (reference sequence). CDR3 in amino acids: CSASHSRGLAGGTDTQYF. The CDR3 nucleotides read TGCAGTGCTAGTCACTCTCGAGGGCTAGCGGGAGGCACAGATACGCAGTATTTT.

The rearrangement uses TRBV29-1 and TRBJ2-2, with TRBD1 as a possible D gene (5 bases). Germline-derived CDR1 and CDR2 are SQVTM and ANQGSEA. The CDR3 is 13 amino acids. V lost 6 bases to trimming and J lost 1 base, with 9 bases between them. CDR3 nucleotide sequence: TGCAGCGTCCGTCAGGGGAACACCGGGGAGCTGTTTTTT. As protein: CSVRQGNTGELFF.

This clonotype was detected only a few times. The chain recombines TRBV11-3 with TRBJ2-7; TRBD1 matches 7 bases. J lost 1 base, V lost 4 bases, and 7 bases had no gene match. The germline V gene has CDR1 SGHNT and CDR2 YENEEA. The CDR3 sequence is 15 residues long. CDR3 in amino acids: CASSSRDSLSYEQYF. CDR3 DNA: TGTGCCAGCAGCTCCCGGGACAGTTTATCCTACGAGCAGTACTTC.

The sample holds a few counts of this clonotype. CDR3 in amino acids: CASSFQSGREQYF. CDR3 DNA sequence: TGTGCCAGCAGTTTTCAGTCAGGGCGAGAGCAGTACTTC. The J gene is TRBJ2-7, the V gene TRBV12-3 or TRBV12-4; a possible D gene is TRBD1 (5 bases). This CDR3 region has 13 residues. V gave up 3 bases and J gave up 7 bases, with 13 bases separating them.

Here the CDR3 reads CASSTGTGNEQYF. Written as DNA, the CDR3 is TGTGCCAGCAGTACCGGGACAGGGAACGAGCAGTACTTC. This chain uses TRBV27 with TRBJ2-7; 9 bases line up with TRBD1. The germline V gene encodes CDR1 MNHEY and CDR2 SMNVEV (reference sequence). The CDR3 runs to 13 residues. The junction had 4 bases not matched to a gene; V was cut back by 5 bases and J by 5 bases.

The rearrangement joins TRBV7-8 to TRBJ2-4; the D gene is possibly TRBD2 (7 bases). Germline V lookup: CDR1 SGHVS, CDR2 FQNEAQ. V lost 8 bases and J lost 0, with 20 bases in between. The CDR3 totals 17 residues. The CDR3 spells CASRRGGDPLAKNIQYF. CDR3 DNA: TGTGCCAGCCGGCGCGGGGGCGATCCCCTAGCCAAAAACATTCAGTACTTC.

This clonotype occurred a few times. The CDR3 DNA follows: TGTGCCAGCAGCATCCGGGACGGAGCGTTCCCTAACTATGGCTACACCTTC. Protein: CASSIRDGAFPNYGYTF. V and J are TRBV7-9 and TRBJ1-2; D may be TRBD1 (5 bases). Germline V gene sequence: CDR1 SEHNR, CDR2 FQNEAQ (reference sequence). This CDR3 has 17 residues. Deletions cut 5 bases from V and 0 bases from J, with 19 bases between. The variable domain in full, with the rest retrieved from reference TRBV7-9 and TRBJ1-2, is DTGVSQNPRHKITKRGQNVTFRCDPISEHNRLYWYRQTLGQGPEFLTYFQNEAQLEKSRLLSDRFSAERPKGSFSTLEIQRTEQGDSAMYLCASSIRDGAFPNYGYTFGSGTRLTVV.

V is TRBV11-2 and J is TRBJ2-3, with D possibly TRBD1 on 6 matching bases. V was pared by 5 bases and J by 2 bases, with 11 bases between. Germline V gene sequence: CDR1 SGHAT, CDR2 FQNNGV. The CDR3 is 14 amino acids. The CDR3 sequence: CASSKWDNTDTQYF. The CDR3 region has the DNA TGTGCCAGCAGCAAATGGGACAACACAGATACGCAGTATTTT. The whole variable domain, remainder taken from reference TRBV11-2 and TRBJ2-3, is EAGVAQSPRYKIIEKRQSVAFWCNPISGHATLYWYQQILGQGPKLLIQFQNNGVVDDSQLPKDRFSAERLKGVDSTLKIQPAKLEDSAVYLCASSKWDNTDTQYFGPGTRLTVL.

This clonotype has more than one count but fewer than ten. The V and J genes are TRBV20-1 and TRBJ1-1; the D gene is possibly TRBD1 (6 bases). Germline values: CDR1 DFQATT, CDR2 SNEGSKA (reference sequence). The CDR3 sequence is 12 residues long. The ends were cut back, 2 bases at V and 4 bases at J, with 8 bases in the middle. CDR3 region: CSARWGRTEAFF. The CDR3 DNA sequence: TGCAGTGCTAGATGGGGGCGCACTGAAGCTTTCTTT.

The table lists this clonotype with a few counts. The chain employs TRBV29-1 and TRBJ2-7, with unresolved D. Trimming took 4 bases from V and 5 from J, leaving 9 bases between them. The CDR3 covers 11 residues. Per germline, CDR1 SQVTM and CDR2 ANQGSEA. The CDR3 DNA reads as TGCAGCGTTGCCTCCGTCGACGAGCAGTACTTC. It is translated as CSVASVDEQYF.

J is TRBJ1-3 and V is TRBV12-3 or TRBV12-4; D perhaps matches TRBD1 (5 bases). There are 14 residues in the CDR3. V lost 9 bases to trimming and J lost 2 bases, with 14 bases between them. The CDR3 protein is CASRDGGAGNTIYF. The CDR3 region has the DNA TGTGCCAGTAGGGACGGAGGTGCTGGAAACACCATATATTTT.

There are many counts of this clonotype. Here the CDR3 reads CASRLAKRDRGHSSPLHF. CDR3 bases: TGTGCAAGTCGCTTAGCTAAACGGGACAGGGGCCACAGTTCACCCCTCCACTTT. The V gene is TRBV12-2, the J gene TRBJ1-6; the table assigns TRBD1, which was not confirmed against the DNA. TRBV12-2 is described as a pseudogene. The CDR3 consists of 18 residues.

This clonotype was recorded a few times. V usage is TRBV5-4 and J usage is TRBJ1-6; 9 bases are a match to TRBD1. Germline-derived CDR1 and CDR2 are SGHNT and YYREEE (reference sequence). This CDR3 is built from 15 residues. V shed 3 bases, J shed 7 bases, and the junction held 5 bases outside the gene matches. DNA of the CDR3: TGTGCCAGCAGCTCTTGGACAGGGGCCAATTCACCCCTCCACTTT. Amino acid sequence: CASSSWTGANSPLHF. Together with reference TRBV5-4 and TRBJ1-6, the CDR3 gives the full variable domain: ETGVTQSPTHLIKTRGQQVTLRCSSQSGHNTVSWYQQALGQGPQFIFQYYREEENGRGNFPPRFSGLQFPNYSSELNVNALELDDSALYLCASSSWTGANSPLHFGNGTRLTVT.

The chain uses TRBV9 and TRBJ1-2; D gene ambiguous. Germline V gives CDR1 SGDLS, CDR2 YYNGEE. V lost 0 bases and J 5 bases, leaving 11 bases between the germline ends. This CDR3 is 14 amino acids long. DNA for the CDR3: TGTGCCAGCAGCGTAGGCGGATTAGAGTATGGCTACACCTTC. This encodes CASSVGGLEYGYTF.

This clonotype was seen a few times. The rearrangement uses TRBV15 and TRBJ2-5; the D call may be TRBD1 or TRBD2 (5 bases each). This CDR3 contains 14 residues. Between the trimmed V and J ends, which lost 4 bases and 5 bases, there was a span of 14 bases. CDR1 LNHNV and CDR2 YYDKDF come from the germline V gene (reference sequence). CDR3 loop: CATSKGPGDETQYF. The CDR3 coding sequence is TGTGCCACCAGCAAGGGACCCGGAGACGAGACCCAGTACTTC.

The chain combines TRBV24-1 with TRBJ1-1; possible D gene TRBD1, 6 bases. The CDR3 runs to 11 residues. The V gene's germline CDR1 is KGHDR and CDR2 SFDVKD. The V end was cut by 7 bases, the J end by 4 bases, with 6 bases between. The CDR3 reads CATRGATEAFF. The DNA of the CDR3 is TGTGCCACCAGGGGGGCCACTGAAGCTTTCTTT.

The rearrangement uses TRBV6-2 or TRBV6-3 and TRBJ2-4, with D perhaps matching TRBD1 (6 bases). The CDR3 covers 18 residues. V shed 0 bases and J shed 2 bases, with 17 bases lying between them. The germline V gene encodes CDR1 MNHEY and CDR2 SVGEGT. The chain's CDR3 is CASSYSLQGGSTKNIQYF. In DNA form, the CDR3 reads TGTGCCAGCAGTTACTCGCTACAGGGCGGATCAACCAAAAACATTCAGTACTTC.

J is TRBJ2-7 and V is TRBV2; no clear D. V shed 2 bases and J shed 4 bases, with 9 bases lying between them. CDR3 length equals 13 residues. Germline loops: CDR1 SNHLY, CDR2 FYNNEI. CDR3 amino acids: CASSERVGYEQYF. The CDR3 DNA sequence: TGTGCCAGCAGTGAAAGGGTAGGGTACGAGCAGTACTTC.